The clone carrying this T cell receptor (beta chain) was found many times. Its target is unknown. The source of the sample is a study of T cells in Graves' hyperthyroidism and ophthalmopathy. General observations from the study: Ophthalmopathy was identified by the model a median roughly six months ahead of onset.

Using RNA transcripts as the source, TCR beta CDR3 regions were amplified. TCR CDR3 regions were first amplified by RT-PCR with HTBI primers. TCRdb analysed the multiplex PCR reads with MiXCR anew, one entry per CDR3 protein. The sample has approximately 700,000 distinct CDR3 sequences; about 17% are singletons. The CDR3 totals 11 residues. The germline gives CDR1 KGHSH, CDR2 LQKENI. V was shortened by 8 bases and J by 3 bases, with 8 bases between the two germline ends. The TCR was taken from a man aged 18 to 29 with Graves' hyperthyroidism. This chain uses TRBV18 with TRBJ2-7; D uncertain. Sample: blood. CDR3 loop: CASRTSYEQYF. CDR3 in DNA: TGTGCCAGCCGAACCAGCTACGAGCAGTACTTC.